These 22 T cell receptor beta chains were all obtained from the same sample, sequenced in a study of regulatory T cells in long-lasting Graves disease (dated by TCRdb to about 2021). The library relied on multiplex PCR. Instrument used: Illumina HiSeq 4000. To build TCR beta libraries, CDR3 regions were amplified by Arm-PCR using iRepertoire HTBI primers. TCRdb's own reprocessing of the public reads used fastp at Q25 and MiXCR and kept productive beta chains. Identical CDR3 protein sequences are pooled into one entry, listed with their most common genes and DNA. This sample is represented by around 480,000 distinct CDR3 sequences; 15% to 20% of them were singletons. Of the sample, around 25% is held by the ten largest clones. The time point label of this sample denotes: newly diagnosed GD, antithyroid drugs for less than 3 months. For both TCR sequencing and RNA sequencing, RNA was extracted from PBMCs in TRIzol.

The data also belong to a second study, concerning T cells in Graves' hyperthyroidism and ophthalmopathy.

This specimen consisted of peripheral blood mononuclear cells (PBMCs), obtained at new diagnosis, from a patient treated with antithyroid drugs. Receptor source: a woman aged 35-65 years with Graves disease. Donor details come from another sample of the same person, matched by shared clones.

This clonotype was seen at least ten times. This sequence joins TRBV12-5 and TRBJ2-5, with 9 bases identical to TRBD1. CDR3 size: 13 residues. After removal of 8 bases from V and 2 bases from J, the junction contained 3 bases not matched to a gene. From germline, CDR1 is LGHNT and CDR2 FRNRAP. CDR3 region: CASRDRAQETQYF. The CDR3 nucleotides read TGTGCTAGTCGGGACAGGGCTCAAGAGACCCAGTACTTC.

This clonotype was observed many times. The J gene is TRBJ1-5, the V gene TRBV15; D gene uncertain. The V gene's germline CDR1 is LNHNV and CDR2 YYDKDF (reference sequence). V was cut by 0 bases and J by 4 bases, with 1 base left in between. This CDR3 is built from 12 residues. In DNA, the CDR3 is TGTGCCACCAGCAGAGATAATCAGCCCCAGCATTTT. Encoded protein: CATSRDNQPQHF.

The chain employs TRBV29-1 and TRBJ2-1; D gene uncertain. This CDR3 has 14 residues. Germline-derived CDR1 and CDR2 are SQVTM and ANQGSEA. Trimming took 5 bases from V and 4 from J, leaving 15 bases between them. As DNA, the CDR3 is TGCAGCGTTAGGCAGCCGCCCCAGTACAATGAGCAGTTCTTC. Translating gives CSVRQPPQYNEQFF.

This clonotype was detected many times. This chain uses TRBV3-1 with TRBJ1-3; D is unresolved. CDR1 LGHDT and CDR2 YNNKEL come from the germline V gene (reference sequence). This CDR3 comprises 11 residues. V lost 7 bases, J lost 3 bases, and 4 bases lay in between. The CDR3 bases are TGTGCCAGCACTCTTGGAAACACCATATATTTT. Its protein is CASTLGNTIYF.

This clonotype was recorded many times. The chain combines TRBV15 with TRBJ1-2, with D perhaps matching TRBD1 (5 bases). The V gene's germline CDR1 is LNHNV and CDR2 YYDKDF (reference sequence). The CDR3 is 14 residues long. V shed 4 bases and J shed 5 bases, with 14 bases lying between them. The CDR3 nucleotides read TGTGCCACCAGCAACGAAAGGGGAGGGTATGGCTACACCTTC. This sequence encodes CATSNERGGYGYTF.

This clonotype turned up a few times. The chain recombines TRBV11-2 with TRBJ1-1; a possible D gene is TRBD1 (6 bases). This CDR3 has 15 residues. The V gene lost 5 bases and the J gene lost 4 bases, with 17 bases spanning the gap. Per germline, CDR1 SGHAT and CDR2 FQNNGV. The CDR3 region is CASSILQGRSTEAFF. CDR3 DNA: TGTGCCAGCAGCATTCTTCAGGGGAGAAGCACTGAAGCTTTCTTT.

Details on this clonotype: A much more abundant neighbour one base away suggests this may be a read error. Since the CDR3 does not end with the conserved phenylalanine or tryptophan, this likely comes from a read error. J is TRBJ2-5 and V is TRBV7-9, with 8 bases lining up with TRBD2. The CDR3 extends over 15 amino acids. After removal of 6 bases from V and 4 bases from J, the junction contained 10 bases not matched to a gene. Germline CDR1 and CDR2: SEHNR and FQNEAQ (reference sequence). CDR3 nucleotide sequence: TGTGCCAGCAGTGAAGGCGGGGGGTTTACAGAGACCCAGTACTCC. Encoded protein: CASSEGGGFTETQYS.

The rearrangement joins TRBV6-1 to TRBJ1-4, with D perhaps matching TRBD1 (6 bases). V was clipped by 4 bases and J by 4 bases, with 19 bases between them. Per germline, CDR1 MNHNS and CDR2 SASEGT. The CDR3 totals 17 residues. CDR3 loop: CASSAPGRGLSNEKLFF. The DNA of the CDR3 is TGTGCCAGCAGTGCCCCGGGCAGGGGTTTGAGTAATGAAAAACTGTTTTTT.

This clonotype was detected only a few times. This may stem from a read error, because a much larger clone lies one nucleotide away. The DNA of the CDR3 is TGTGCCAGCAGTCGGAACAGGGGGGAGAACACTGAAGTTTTCTTT. It translates to CASSRNRGENTEVFF. The V and J genes are TRBV6-1 and TRBJ1-1, with 8 nucleotides matching TRBD1. CDR3 length: 15 amino acids. Germline V gene lookup returns CDR1 MNHNS and CDR2 SASEGT.

As regards this clonotype: A read error is possible here, since a much larger clone lies one base away. V usage is TRBV28 and J usage is TRBJ1-1, with a tentative D call TRBD1 (6 bases). CDR3 length equals 13 residues. Germline loops: CDR1 MDHEN, CDR2 SYDVKM. This CDR3 reads CASSYPARGRASF. The CDR3 DNA sequence: TGTGCCAGCAGCTACCCAGCCAGGGGCAGGGCTTCCTTT.

In the case of this clonotype: A far larger clone lies a single base away; this is likely a read error. The J gene is TRBJ1-1, the V gene TRBV28, with D possibly being TRBD1 (6 bases). The CDR3 totals 14 residues. V lost 6 bases, J lost 4 bases, and 15 bases lay in between. The V gene's germline CDR1 is MDHEN and CDR2 SYDVKM. The CDR3 nucleotides are TGTGCCAGCAGCCCGGGGGCTCCTCCCACTGAAGCTTTCTTT. Protein sequence: CASSPGAPPTEAFF.

On this clonotype itself: One end of the junction fails to match germline, which may point to a read error. V is TRBV3-1 and J is TRBJ1-5, with D perhaps TRBD1 (6 bases). Germline loops: CDR1 LGHDT, CDR2 YNNKEL (reference sequence). CDR3 length: 14 amino acids. CDR3 nucleotides: TGTACCAGCAGCATTCGACAGGTTAATCAGCCCCAGCATTTT. It yields the protein CTSSIRQVNQPQHF.

J is TRBJ1-2 and V is TRBV20-1; no clear D. Germline loops: CDR1 DFQATT, CDR2 SNEGSKA (reference sequence). The CDR3 covers 15 residues. V dropped 3 bases and J dropped 0 bases, with 14 bases sitting between them. The CDR3 DNA follows: TGCAGTGCTAGGGCCAGCAACTTTACTAACTATGGCTACACCTTC. It is translated as CSARASNFTNYGYTF.

This clonotype was counted ten times or more. As DNA, the CDR3 is TGTGCCAGCAGCTCGAGACCTAACTCCTACGAGCAGTACTTC. It yields the protein CASSSRPNSYEQYF. The genes are TRBV7-8 and TRBJ2-7; D call uncertain. The CDR3 totals 14 residues. The V end was cut by 4 bases, the J end by 0 bases, with 10 bases between. Germline CDR1 and CDR2: SGHVS and FQNEAQ.

This chain links TRBV12-3 or TRBV12-4 with TRBJ2-1, with 12 bases aligning to TRBD2. CDR3 length equals 16 residues. The V and J ends lost 4 bases and 7 bases, in that order; junction bases with no gene match: 8. The CDR3 reads CASSSWTSGAENEQFF. Here the CDR3 DNA reads TGTGCCAGCAGTTCATGGACTAGCGGGGCTGAGAATGAGCAGTTCTTC.

This clonotype was seen at least ten times. The chain employs TRBV28 and TRBJ2-1; 11 bases align to TRBD2. CDR1 MDHEN and CDR2 SYDVKM come from the germline V gene. The CDR3 extends over 15 amino acids. Germline trimming cut 6 bases from V and 4 bases from J; bases unmatched to any gene: 5. The CDR3 nucleotides read TGTGCCAGCAGCTTGACTAGCGGGGCGTACAATGAGCAGTTCTTC. This translates into CASSLTSGAYNEQFF.

This clonotype was seen repeatedly, ten times or more. The gene calls are TRBV25-1 and TRBJ1-6; D remains unclear. The V end was cut by 1 base, the J end by 7 bases, with 11 bases between. Germline-derived CDR1 and CDR2 are MGHDK and SYGVNS. The CDR3 totals 15 residues. The CDR3 here is CASSEWRRGNSPLHF. Written as DNA, the CDR3 is TGTGCCAGCAGTGAATGGCGTAGAGGCAATTCACCCCTCCACTTT.

The rearrangement joins TRBV6-1 to TRBJ2-7, with 10 nucleotides matching TRBD2. CDR1 and CDR2 from the germline V gene are MNHNS and SASEGT. V lost 6 bases to trimming and J lost 6 bases; unmatched junction nucleotides: 11. The CDR3 runs 15 residues. CDR3 DNA: TGTGCCAGCAGGCCCACTAGCGGGGTCGGGGGCGAGCAGTACTTC. Its protein product is CASRPTSGVGGEQYF.

The gene calls are TRBV4-1 and TRBJ1-2; D perhaps matches TRBD1 (5 bases). With 4 bases removed from V and 4 bases from J, the gap between germline ends came to 19 bases. The CDR3 is 16 residues long. CDR1 is MGHRA, CDR2 YSYEKL, per germline. The DNA for the CDR3 is TGCGCCAGCAGCCTAAACTGGGGCCTTTCCACCTATGGCTACACCTTC. This translates into CASSLNWGLSTYGYTF.

In its sample, this clonotype was seen many times. The rearrangement links TRBV6-1 to TRBJ1-2, with 7 bases aligning to TRBD1. In germline, CDR1 is MNHNS, CDR2 SASEGT. V shed 4 bases and J 2 bases; nucleotides not matched to a gene: 1. CDR3 length: 13 residues. The CDR3 region has the DNA TGTGCCAGCAGTGTACAGGGGAACTATGGCTACACCTTC. It translates to CASSVQGNYGYTF.

Turning to this clonotype: This sequence may be a read error, since a much larger clone differs from it by one base. The CDR3 sequence: CASRGHNEQFF. The CDR3 DNA sequence: TGTGCCAGCCGCGGACACAATGAGCAGTTCTTC. The chain has TRBV2 and TRBJ2-1; D gene uncertain. The ends were cut back, 8 bases at V and 5 bases at J, with 7 bases in the middle. In germline, CDR1 is SNHLY, CDR2 FYNNEI. This CDR3 is 11 amino acids long.

This rearrangement joins TRBV6-1 to TRBJ2-3; 10 bases are a match to TRBD2. Looked up from germline, CDR1 is MNHNS and CDR2 is SASEGT. This CDR3 is built from 16 residues. The junction had 6 bases not matched to a gene; V was cut back by 4 bases and J by 2 bases. CDR3 DNA sequence: TGTGCCAGCAGTGTGCTAGCGGGGGCCTCCACAGATACGCAGTATTTT. Protein product: CASSVLAGASTDTQYF.